The entry below describes one T cell receptor beta chain. The sample belongs to a study of beta chain features in type 1 diabetes. Sequenced material consisted of expressed TCRB transcripts (all of the isolated RNA was reverse transcribed). TCRdb's table, derived via immunoSEQ multiplex PCR, lists solely in-frame clones and lacks some. The table has around 310,000 clones, approximately 11% seen once. This CDR3 comprises 14 residues. V was pared by 5 bases and J by 2 bases, with 10 bases between. The germline CDR1 and CDR2 sequences are MNHEY and SMNVEV (reference sequence). The chain combines TRBV27 with TRBJ2-4, with a possible D match to TRBD2 (6 bases). This TCR came from a woman aged 25-40 years in good health. Sample: naive CD4+ T cells from blood. CDR3 protein: CASSTGLTKNIQYF. As DNA, the CDR3 is TGTGCCAGCAGTACAGGACTAACCAAAAACATTCAGTACTTC.